This is a list of T cell receptor beta chains from one sample in a study of shared T cell receptors in the human thymus. TCRdb's table, derived via immunoSEQ multiplex PCR, lists solely in-frame clones and lacks some. The sample shows hundreds of thousands of clones, 87% of them seen only once. A further study also used this sample, focusing on human thymus T cells.

Sequenced material: thymocytes. The receptors were sampled from a boy younger than two with a congenital heart defect. Both conserved end residues are trimmed from each CDR3. The D gene is left open where the match is weak.

. TRBJ1-2 TRBV6-1 ASSAFLRYYGYT
. TRBJ2-1 TRBV2 ASSETAPIYNEQF
. TRBJ2-7 TRBV18 ASSSKLFGEQY
TRBD1 TRBJ1-5 TRBV19 ASTKGRQGEINQPQH
TRBD1 TRBJ2-5 TRBV29-1 SATRTGGQETQY
TRBD2 TRBJ2-2 TRBV4-3 ASSQASGRAPGELF
TRBD2 TRBJ2-1 TRBV19 ASRELGLAVAYNEQF
. TRBJ1-2 TRBV5-1 ASSLGGQRRNYGYT
TRBD2 TRBJ2-1 TRBV29-1 SVEEKTSRVPFGDNEQF
. TRBJ2-7 TRBV28 ASRKPGGGIGTYEQY
TRBD2 TRBJ2-1 TRBV4-1 ASSAAGQSVDEQF
. TRBJ1-5 TRBV21-1 ASSKQRGGDNQPQH
TRBD2 TRBJ2-1 TRBV5-1 ASSLRTSDEQF
TRBD1 TRBJ1-6 TRBV7-2 ASSSSLPRDREAPLH
TRBD1 TRBJ2-5 TRBV27 ASSPGQGIQETQY
. TRBJ2-7 TRBV18 ASSATAQQHGLSRSYEQY
. TRBJ1-1 TRBV30 AWSIQPGHMNTEAF
TRBD1 . TRBV25-1 ASSDPSTGSYEQY
TRBD2 TRBJ2-7 TRBV5-1 ASSQLPGLATHEQY
TRBD2 TRBJ2-3 TRBV25-1 ASSLGGTDTQY
TRBD1 TRBJ2-7 TRBV5-8 ASSLEGDRGSYEQY
TRBD1 TRBJ2-7 TRBV29-1 SVPIGDSRGEQY
. TRBJ2-3 TRBV5-4 ASSLWSREFTDTQY
TRBD2 TRBJ2-7 TRBV5-1 ASTRAGRSGSNGYFDEQY
TRBD1 TRBJ1-1 TRBV19 ASSPGTGKVRTEAF
. TRBJ2-1 TRBV5-1 ASSFPLAGGYYNEQF
TRBD2 TRBJ2-1 TRBV19 ASSEAGAGKGYEQF
TRBD2 TRBJ2-3 TRBV19 ASSIRLAETDTQY
TRBD2 TRBJ2-1 TRBV14 ASSPASGSVAEQF
TRBD2 TRBJ2-1 TRBV11-2 ASSFPSGVGYEQF
TRBD1 TRBJ1-4 TRBV2 ASSEVPGGLSEKLF
TRBD1 TRBJ1-5 TRBV6-1 ASSVGQPFDQPQH
TRBD1 TRBJ2-7 TRBV28 ASSLRSGQGTYSYEQY
TRBD2 TRBJ2-7 TRBV7-2 ASSLPCGRETYEQY
. TRBJ2-5 TRBV13 ASSPRRRTGETQY
TRBD1 . TRBV5-8 ASSWGQGAYEQY
TRBD1 TRBJ2-1 TRBV4-1 ASSQVQTTGDRGEQF
. TRBJ1-4 TRBV19 ASSPGPSATNEKLF
TRBD1 TRBJ2-2 TRBV19 ASSIVGEDRGKMGELF
. TRBJ2-7 TRBV2 ASTHRAGVPYEQY
. TRBJ2-6 TRBV7-4 ASSLEPGLHSGANVLT
. TRBJ1-2 TRBV5-8 ASSLLRNEQADGYT
. TRBJ2-1 TRBV5-8 ASSFRLVYNEQF
TRBD1 TRBJ2-7 TRBV27 ASSSLRDRVLYEQY
TRBD2 TRBJ2-7 TRBV29-1 SVEAWAGGPYEQY
TRBD1 TRBJ1-4 TRBV30 AWSVHSRRRQGNNEKLF
. TRBJ1-5 TRBV28 ASSLKKGRQWLRRDQPQH
. TRBJ2-4 TRBV5-1 ASSSDSILAKNIQY
TRBD2 TRBJ2-7 TRBV18 ASSPSAGGSYEQY
. TRBJ1-2 TRBV10-3 AITGEGRNYGYT
. TRBJ1-1 TRBV30 AWSRVGDTEAF
. TRBJ2-1 TRBV28 ASTVYSGWSIDEQF